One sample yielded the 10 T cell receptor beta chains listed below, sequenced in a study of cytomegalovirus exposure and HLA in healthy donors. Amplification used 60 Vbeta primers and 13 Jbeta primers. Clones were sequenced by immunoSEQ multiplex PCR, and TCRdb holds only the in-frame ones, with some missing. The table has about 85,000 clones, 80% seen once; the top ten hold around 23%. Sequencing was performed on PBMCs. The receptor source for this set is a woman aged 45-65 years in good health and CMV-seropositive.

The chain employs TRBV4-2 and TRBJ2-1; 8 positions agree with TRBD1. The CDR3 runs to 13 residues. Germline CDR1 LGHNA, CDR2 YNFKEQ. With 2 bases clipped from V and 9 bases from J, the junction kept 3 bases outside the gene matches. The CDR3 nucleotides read TGTGCCAGCAGCCAAACAGGGGGAAGTGAGCAGTTCTTC. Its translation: CASSQTGGSEQFF.

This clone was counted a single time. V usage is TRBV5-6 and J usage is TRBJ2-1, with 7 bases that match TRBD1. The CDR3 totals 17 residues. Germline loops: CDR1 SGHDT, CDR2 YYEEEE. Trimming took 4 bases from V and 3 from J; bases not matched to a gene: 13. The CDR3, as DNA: TGTGCCAGCAGCACCTCCCCAGGGGGAGACTTCTACAATGAGCAGTTCTTC. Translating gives CASSTSPGGDFYNEQFF.

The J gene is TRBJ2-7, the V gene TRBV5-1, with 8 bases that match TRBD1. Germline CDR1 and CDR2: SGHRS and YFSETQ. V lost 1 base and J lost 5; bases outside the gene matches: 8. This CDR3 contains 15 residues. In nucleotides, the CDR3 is TGCGCCAGCAGCTTGCTTTGGGCAGGGGGCAACGAGCAGTACTTC. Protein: CASSLLWAGGNEQYF.

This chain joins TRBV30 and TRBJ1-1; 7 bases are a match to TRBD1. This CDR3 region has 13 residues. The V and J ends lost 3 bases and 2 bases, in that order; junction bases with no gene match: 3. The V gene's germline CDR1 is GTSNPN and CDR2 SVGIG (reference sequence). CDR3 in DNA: TGTGCCTGGAGGGGACAGAGTAACACTGAAGCTTTCTTT. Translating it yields CAWRGQSNTEAFF.

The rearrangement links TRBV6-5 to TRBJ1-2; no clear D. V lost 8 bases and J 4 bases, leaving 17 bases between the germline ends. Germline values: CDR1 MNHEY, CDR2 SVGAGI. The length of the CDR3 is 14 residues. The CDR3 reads CASVEKRDPYGYTF. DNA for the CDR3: TGTGCCAGCGTCGAAAAACGCGATCCCTATGGCTACACCTTC.

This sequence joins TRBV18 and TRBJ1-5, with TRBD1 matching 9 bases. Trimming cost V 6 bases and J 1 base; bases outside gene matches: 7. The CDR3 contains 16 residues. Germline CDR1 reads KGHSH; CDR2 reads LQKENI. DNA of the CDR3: TGTGCCAGCTCGTACCTACAGGGGGCAAGCAATCAGCCCCAGCATTTT. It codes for CASSYLQGASNQPQHF.

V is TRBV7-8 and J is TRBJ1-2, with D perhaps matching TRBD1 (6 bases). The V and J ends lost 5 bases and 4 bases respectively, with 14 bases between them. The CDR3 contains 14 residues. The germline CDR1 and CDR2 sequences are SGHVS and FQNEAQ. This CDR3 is CASSPSTGFYGYTF. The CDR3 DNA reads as TGTGCCAGCAGCCCCTCGACAGGATTCTATGGCTACACCTTC.

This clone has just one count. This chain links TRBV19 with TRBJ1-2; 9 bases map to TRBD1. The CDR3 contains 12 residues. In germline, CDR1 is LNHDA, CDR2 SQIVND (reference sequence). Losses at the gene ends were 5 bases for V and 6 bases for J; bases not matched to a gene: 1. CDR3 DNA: TGTGCCAGTAGTCGACAGGGGGATGGCTACACCTTC. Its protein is CASSRQGDGYTF.

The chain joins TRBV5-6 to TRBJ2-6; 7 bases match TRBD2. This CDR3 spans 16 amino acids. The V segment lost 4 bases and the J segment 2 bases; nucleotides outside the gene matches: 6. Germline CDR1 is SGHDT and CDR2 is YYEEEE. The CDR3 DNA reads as TGTGCCAGCAGCCCGCCCGGGGGGACTGGGGCCAACGTCCTGACTTTC. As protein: CASSPPGGTGANVLTF.

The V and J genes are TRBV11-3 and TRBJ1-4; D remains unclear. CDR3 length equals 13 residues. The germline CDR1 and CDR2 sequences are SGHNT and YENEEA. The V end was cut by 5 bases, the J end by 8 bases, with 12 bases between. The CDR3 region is CASSREVGEKLFF. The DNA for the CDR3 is TGTGCCAGCAGCCGAGAGGTCGGCGAAAAACTGTTTTTT.